What follows are 21 T cell receptor beta chains derived from one specimen sequenced in a study of molecular identifiers for immune sequencing clone quantification. TCRdb called the PCR reads again in MiXCR, with one record for every CDR3 protein. The sample yields 90,000 to 120,000 distinct CDR3 sequences, 36% seen once. Material: naive CD8+ T cells from blood, with Jurkat cell RNA spiked in. Subset denoted: FACS-sorted CD8+CD4-CCR7+CD45RA+ naive T cells. The receptor set was obtained from a human donor in good health. Some libraries in this study had Jurkat cell RNA spiked in.

Comments on this clonotype: With a much larger clone just one base away, this may be a read error. The chain is built from TRBV7-2 and TRBJ2-5; D may correspond to TRBD1 or TRBD2 (5 bases each). The better agreement between TRBJ2-1 and the DNA end casts doubt on the J call. The CDR3 covers 15 residues. Looked up from germline, CDR1 is SGHTA and CDR2 is FQGNSA. The CDR3 here is CASSLALRERETQFF. The CDR3 DNA reads TGTGCCAGCAGCTTAGCTCTCAGGGAGAGGGAGACCCAGTTCTTC.

V is TRBV7-8 and J is TRBJ2-7; D might be TRBD2 (6 bases). The germline V gene encodes CDR1 SGHVS and CDR2 FQNEAQ. This CDR3 is built from 12 residues. Trimming left V 5 bases short and J 10 bases short, with 15 bases between. The CDR3 DNA sequence: TGTGCCAGCAGCCTTATACGAGCGGGTCAGTACTTC. Translation gives CASSLIRAGQYF.

Remarks on this clonotype: Given the absence of the conserved phenylalanine or tryptophan at the CDR3 end, a read error is likely. The chain uses TRBV6-2 or TRBV6-3 and TRBJ1-3; weak D call: TRBD1 (5 bases). Germline CDR1 and CDR2: MNHEY and SVGEGT. This CDR3 has 14 amino acids. CDR3 amino acids: CAVEGAYSGNTIYY. The CDR3 region has the DNA TGTGCCGTGGAAGGGGCGTACTCTGGTAACACCATATATTAT.

This clonotype was seen just once. In DNA, the CDR3 is TGTGCCAGCATCCCGGTACCTCGGCGGGACACCGGGGAGCTGTTTTTT. Translating gives CASIPVPRRDTGELFF. V and J are TRBV28 and TRBJ2-2; tentatively, D is TRBD2 (5 bases). Trimming left V 7 bases short and J 3 bases short, with 18 bases between. This CDR3 is 16 amino acids long. The germline CDR1 and CDR2 sequences are MDHEN and SYDVKM.

There are a few counts of this clonotype. The chain has TRBV3-1 and TRBJ1-6, with D perhaps matching TRBD1 (5 bases). Per the germline V gene, CDR1 is LGHDT and CDR2 is YNNKEL (reference sequence). V lost 7 bases and J lost 6, with 13 bases in between. This CDR3 is built from 14 residues. The DNA for the CDR3 is TGTGCCAGCATAGGAGGGGACCCTAATTCACCCCTCCACTTT. Its translation: CASIGGDPNSPLHF. The full variable domain, completed using reference TRBV3-1 and TRBJ1-6, is DTAVSQTPKYLVTQMGNDKSIKCEQNLGHDTMYWYKQDSKKFLKIMFSYNNKELIINETVPNRFSPKSPDKAHLNLHINSLELGDSAVYFCASIGGDPNSPLHFGNGTRLTVT.

This clonotype was observed many times. The rearrangement uses TRBV7-6 and TRBJ2-5, with a weak D call TRBD2 (5 bases). V lost 0 bases and J lost 1, with 9 bases in between. There are 15 residues in the CDR3. Germline V CDR1 and CDR2: SGHVS, FNYEAQ. The CDR3 sequence: CASSLASGFQETQYF. DNA of the CDR3: TGTGCCAGCAGCTTAGCGTCGGGATTCCAAGAGACCCAGTACTTC.

This clonotype was seen only a few times. CDR3 coding DNA: TGTGCCAGCAGCCCGAAAGCCCACCCGGACACCATATATTTT. It encodes CASSPKAHPDTIYF. The chain joins TRBV5-4 to TRBJ1-3; D gene ambiguous. V lost 4 bases, J lost 8 bases, and 16 bases lay in between. This CDR3 is built from 14 residues. The germline CDR1 and CDR2 sequences are SGHNT and YYREEE (reference sequence).

V gene TRBV6-2 or TRBV6-3 combines with J gene TRBJ2-7; no reliable D call. The germline gives CDR1 MNHEY, CDR2 SVGEGT. The ends were cut back, 10 bases at V and 0 bases at J, with 10 bases in the middle. The CDR3 length is 12 residues. The CDR3: CATRRPSYEQYF. As DNA, the CDR3 is TGTGCCACTCGACGGCCCTCCTACGAGCAGTACTTC.

This clonotype was detected many times. The chain is built from TRBV7-2 and TRBJ1-6; D might be TRBD1 (5 bases). Trimming took 5 bases from V and 0 from J, leaving 17 bases between them. The CDR3 length is 18 residues. CDR1 is SGHTA, CDR2 FQGNSA, per germline. CDR3 in amino acids: CASSAYRDSGSYNSPLHF. Here the CDR3 DNA reads TGTGCCAGCAGCGCGTACCGGGACTCTGGCTCCTATAATTCACCCCTCCACTTT.

V usage is TRBV25-1 and J usage is TRBJ1-3, with a possible D match to TRBD1 (6 bases). V was cut by 3 bases and J by 6 bases, with 9 bases left in between. Germline V gene lookup returns CDR1 MGHDK and CDR2 SYGVNS. There are 13 residues in the CDR3. CDR3 sequence: CASSEGAKNTIYF. DNA for the CDR3: TGTGCCAGCAGTGAGGGGGCGAAAAACACCATATATTTT.

This clonotype was recorded a few times. The chain carries TRBV27 and TRBJ2-7; the match to TRBD2 covers 15 bases. V lost 5 bases, J lost 9 bases, and 14 bases stayed unmatched. Germline V CDR1 and CDR2: MNHEY, SMNVEV (reference sequence). There are 17 residues in the CDR3. The CDR3, as DNA: TGTGCCAGCAGTATCTCCGATGGCGGGACTAGCGGGAGGCCGCAGTACTTC. This translates into CASSISDGGTSGRPQYF.

Details on this clonotype: A much more abundant neighbour one base away suggests this may be a read error. This chain uses TRBV5-3 with TRBJ2-7; D gene uncertain. TRBV5-3 belongs to the ORF category, with a function that is uncertain. CDR3 length: 15 residues. CDR3 nucleotides: TGTGCCAGCAGCTTGGCCGGGCGGTGGAACGACGAGCAGTACTTC. It yields the protein CASSLAGRWNDEQYF.

This clonotype has only one observation. A much larger clone lies one base from this, so it may be a read error. The final CDR3 position lacks the conserved phenylalanine or tryptophan, pointing to a likely read error. The CDR3 loop is CASGTGKIGNQPQHY. DNA of the CDR3: TGTGCCAGCGGAACAGGGAAGATTGGCAATCAGCCCCAGCATTAT. V and J are TRBV6-5 and TRBJ1-5; TRBD1 might be the D (6 bases). CDR1 MNHEY and CDR2 SVGAGI come from the germline V gene. The CDR3 spans 15 residues. V was cut by 8 bases and J by 2 bases, with 16 bases left in between.

This clonotype showed up just a few times. The V gene is TRBV28, the J gene TRBJ2-7; possibly TRBD2 for D (5 bases). V was cut by 2 bases and J by 2 bases, with 13 bases left in between. The CDR3 length is 15 residues. Germline V gene sequence: CDR1 MDHEN, CDR2 SYDVKM. The CDR3 region is CASSLGGAAPYEQYF. The DNA of the CDR3 is TGTGCCAGCAGTTTAGGTGGAGCGGCCCCCTACGAGCAGTACTTC.

A word on this clonotype: A much larger clone sits a single nucleotide away, making a read error possible. The chain joins TRBV7-8 to TRBJ2-7; 7 bases match TRBD2. CDR1 and CDR2 from the germline V gene are SGHVS and FQNEAQ. The CDR3 sequence is 14 residues long. The CDR3 bases are TGTGCCAGCAGCTTAGTAGGGACTACCTACGGGCAGTACTTC. Its protein is CASSLVGTTYGQYF.

This clonotype was counted a few times. The chain links TRBV20-1 to TRBJ2-3; TRBD2 matches 9 bases. After removal of 0 bases from V and 0 bases from J, the junction contained 10 bases not matched to a gene. Germline CDR1 DFQATT, CDR2 SNEGSKA (reference sequence). This CDR3 has 18 residues. DNA of the CDR3: TGCAGTGCTAGAGATCTCGCTAGCGGGATCTCTAGCACAGATACGCAGTATTTT. This gives the protein CSARDLASGISSTDTQYF.

Notes on this clonotype: This could be a read error, since a much larger clone is one nucleotide away. The rearrangement uses TRBV12-3 or TRBV12-4 and TRBJ2-2, with 9 bases matching TRBD1. The CDR3 sequence is 15 residues long. The CDR3 here is CASGLRTGETGELFF. The DNA of the CDR3 is TGTGCCAGCGGTTTAAGGACAGGGGAGACCGGGGAGCTGTTTTTT.

For this clonotype: The conserved phenylalanine or tryptophan is not found at the CDR3 terminus, so this likely reflects a read error. The V call is TRBV29-1, the J call TRBJ2-2, with D possibly TRBD2 on 5 matching bases. CDR3 length: 13 amino acids. Germline-derived CDR1 and CDR2 are SQVTM and ANQGSEA. CDR3 residues: CSVVITNTGKLFY. The CDR3 DNA reads TGCAGCGTGGTAATTACGAACACCGGGAAGCTGTTTTAT.

This clonotype was recorded a few times. This chain links TRBV27 with TRBJ2-3; 9 bases fit TRBD2. Germline CDR1 MNHEY, CDR2 SMNVEV (reference sequence). The CDR3 loop spans 16 amino acids. Germline trimming cut 5 bases from V and 6 bases from J; bases unmatched to any gene: 12. CDR3 sequence: CASSPTLAGVTDTQYF. The CDR3 bases are TGTGCCAGCAGTCCGACCTTAGCGGGAGTCACTGATACGCAGTATTTT.

On this clonotype itself: This likely comes from a read error, as the CDR3 has no conserved phenylalanine or tryptophan at its end. The V and J genes are TRBV5-1 and TRBJ2-7; 7 positions match TRBD2. Germline CDR1 and CDR2: SGHRS and YFSETQ. This CDR3 region has 15 residues. V trimming: 0 bases; J trimming: 4 bases; junction bases outside the gene matches: 7. The CDR3 spells CASSLDRDYSYEQYI. The CDR3, as DNA: TGCGCCAGCAGCTTGGATAGGGACTACTCGTACGAGCAGTACATC.

This clonotype was observed at least ten times. The rearrangement joins TRBV9 to TRBJ2-3; the D is unclear. V gave up 0 bases and J gave up 5 bases, with 16 bases separating them. Per germline, CDR1 SGDLS and CDR2 YYNGEE. This CDR3 is 16 amino acids long. In nucleotides, the CDR3 is TGTGCCAGCAGCGTAGCTTCGGGCGGAGCCGGAGATACGCAGTATTTT. It yields the protein CASSVASGGAGDTQYF.